The TCR beta chain described here comes from a study of response to subunit inactivated influenza vaccine. Study conclusions and caveats: The authors offered the suggestion that each seasonal influenza vaccination recruits few new T cells.

The CDR3 is 15 amino acids. With V trimmed by 5 bases and J by 6 bases, 8 bases remained unmatched. The germline V gene has CDR1 MDHEN and CDR2 SYDVKM. TCRdb called the RT-PCR reads again in MiXCR, with one record for every CDR3 protein. Here the sample spans 450,000 to 700,000 distinct CDR3 sequences, roughly 15% being singletons. To note about this clonotype: As yet, its antigen is unknown.

The material was PBMCs from blood, obtained 12 days after vaccination. The chain couples TRBV28 to TRBJ1-5; 9 bases are shared with TRBD1. The receptor comes from a man aged 50-59 years who received an inactivated influenza vaccine. The CDR3 spells CASSPPGQGTQPQHF. CDR3 sequence (DNA): TGTGCCAGCAGTCCTCCGGGACAGGGAACTCAGCCCCAGCATTTT.